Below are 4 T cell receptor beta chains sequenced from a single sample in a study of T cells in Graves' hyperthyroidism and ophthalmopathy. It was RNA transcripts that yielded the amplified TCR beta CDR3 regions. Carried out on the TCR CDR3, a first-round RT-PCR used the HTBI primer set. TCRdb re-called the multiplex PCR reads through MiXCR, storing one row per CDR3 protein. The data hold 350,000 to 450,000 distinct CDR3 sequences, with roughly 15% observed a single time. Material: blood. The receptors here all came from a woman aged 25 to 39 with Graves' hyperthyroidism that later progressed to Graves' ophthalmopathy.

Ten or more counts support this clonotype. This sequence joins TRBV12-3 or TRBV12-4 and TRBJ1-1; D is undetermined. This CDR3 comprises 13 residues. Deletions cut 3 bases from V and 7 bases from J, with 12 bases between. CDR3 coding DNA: TGTGCCAGCAGTTTGGTTACGAGAGATGAAGCTTTCTTT. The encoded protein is CASSLVTRDEAFF.

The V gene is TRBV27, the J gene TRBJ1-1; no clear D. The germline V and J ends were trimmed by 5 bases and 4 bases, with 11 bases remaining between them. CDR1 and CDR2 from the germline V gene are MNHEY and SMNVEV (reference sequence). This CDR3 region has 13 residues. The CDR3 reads CASSPFLGTEAFF. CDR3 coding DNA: TGTGCCAGCAGTCCCTTCCTTGGCACTGAAGCTTTCTTT.

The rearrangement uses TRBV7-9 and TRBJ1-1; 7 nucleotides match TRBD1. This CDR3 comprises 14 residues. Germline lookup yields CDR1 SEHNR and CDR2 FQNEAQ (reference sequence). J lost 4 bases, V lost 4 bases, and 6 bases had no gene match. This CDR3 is CASSSIRQGTEAFF. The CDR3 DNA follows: TGTGCCAGCAGCTCAATCAGACAGGGCACTGAAGCTTTCTTT.

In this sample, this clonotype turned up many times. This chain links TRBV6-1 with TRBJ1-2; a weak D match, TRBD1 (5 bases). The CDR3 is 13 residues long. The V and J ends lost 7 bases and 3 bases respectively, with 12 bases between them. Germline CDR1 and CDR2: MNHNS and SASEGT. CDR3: CASTQGLDYGYTF. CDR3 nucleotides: TGTGCCAGCACCCAGGGACTTGACTATGGCTACACCTTC.